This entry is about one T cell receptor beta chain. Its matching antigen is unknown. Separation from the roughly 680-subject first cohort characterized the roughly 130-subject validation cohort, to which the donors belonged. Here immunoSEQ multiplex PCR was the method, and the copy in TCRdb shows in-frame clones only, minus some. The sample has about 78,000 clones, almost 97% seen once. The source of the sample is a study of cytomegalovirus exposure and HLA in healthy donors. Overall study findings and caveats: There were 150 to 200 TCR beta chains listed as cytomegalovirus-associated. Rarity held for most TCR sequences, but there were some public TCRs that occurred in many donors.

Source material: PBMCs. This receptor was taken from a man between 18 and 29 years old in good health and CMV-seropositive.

The CDR3 reads CAWSVPRTTPNQPQHF. CDR3 sequence (DNA): TGTGCCTGGAGTGTTCCGAGGACAACCCCAAATCAGCCCCAGCATTTT. The rearrangement uses TRBV30 and TRBJ1-5, with D perhaps TRBD1 (5 bases). The CDR3 spans 16 residues. Per germline, CDR1 GTSNPN and CDR2 SVGIG (reference sequence). V lost 0 bases to trimming and J lost 4 bases, with 16 bases between them. Filled out from reference TRBV30 and TRBJ1-5, the complete variable domain reads SQTIHQWPATLVQPVGSPLSLECTVEGTSNPNLYWYRQAAGRGLQLLFYSVGIGQISSEVPQNLSASRPQDRQFILSSKKLLLSDSGFYLCAWSVPRTTPNQPQHFGDGTRLSIL.